This T cell receptor beta chain stems from a study of chemoradiotherapy in HPV16-positive cancers. Turning to the study itself: Candidate HPV-specific clones and shared TCR motifs came from two HPV16-positive patients.

On this clone itself: Its antigen is unknown.

TCRdb's copy holds only in-frame clones and misses some; the assay was immunoSEQ multiplex PCR. The sample yields fewer than 15,000 clones, more than 50% seen once. Findings and limits, study-wide: Candidate HPV-specific clones and E7-related TCR motifs grew in tumor during treatment. HPV-responsive T-cell expansion during chemoradiotherapy was linked to improved recurrence-free survival in HPV16-positive patients.

The CDR3 loop spans 13 amino acids. V gave up 1 base and J gave up 7 bases, with 11 bases separating them. Germline-derived CDR1 and CDR2 are SGHDT and YYEEEE. This TCR came from a human donor with HPV-associated anogenital cancer. The chain uses TRBV5-6 and TRBJ1-2; no definite D call. The sample was acquired from a patient who underwent chemoradiotherapy. CDR3 region: CASSLYKGPGYTF. CDR3 nucleotides: TGTGCCAGCAGCTTGTACAAGGGCCCTGGCTACACCTTC.